Below, 32 T cell receptor beta chains from the same sample are listed, as sequenced in a study of blood T cell repertoires in COVID-19. Profiled with immunoSEQ multiplex PCR; TCRdb holds only in-frame clones, not every one. The sample yields 250,000 to 400,000 clones, roughly nine tenths seen once. The sample taken for sequencing was peripheral blood. The receptors shown here come from a woman aged 25 to 39 with COVID-19, enrolled during active disease.

This clone was detected a few times. The chain has TRBV30 and TRBJ1-3; D gene ambiguous. V was trimmed by 4 bases and J by 3 bases, leaving 7 bases between them. Germline CDR1 is GTSNPN and CDR2 is SVGIG (reference sequence). This CDR3 contains 12 residues. In DNA, the CDR3 is TGTGCCTGGACGGTTCGTGGAAACACCATATATTTT. Translating gives CAWTVRGNTIYF.

This clone was seen only once. The V gene is TRBV12-5, the J gene TRBJ2-1; 9 bases map to TRBD1. V was pared by 2 bases and J by 6 bases, with 14 bases of the junction left unmatched. The CDR3 covers 18 residues. Germline V gene data show CDR1 as LGHNT and CDR2 as FRNRAP. CDR3 protein: CASGLPTLTGGVGNEQFF. CDR3 DNA: TGTGCTAGTGGTTTGCCCACCCTGACAGGGGGAGTGGGCAATGAGCAGTTCTTC.

J is TRBJ1-5 and V is TRBV10-3; tentative D call: TRBD1 (5 bases). There are 13 residues in the CDR3. Germline V CDR1 and CDR2: ENHRY, SYGVKD. V lost 4 bases and J lost 1, with 5 bases in between. The CDR3 loop is CAISGGSNQPQHF. The CDR3 coding sequence is TGTGCCATCAGTGGGGGCAGCAATCAGCCCCAGCATTTT.

The chain couples TRBV6-6 to TRBJ2-2, with D uncertain. CDR3 length equals 15 residues. Germline CDR1 reads MNHNY; CDR2 reads SVGAGI (reference sequence). V lost 2 bases to trimming and J lost 2 bases, with 9 bases between them. CDR3: CASSYGQINTGELFF. CDR3 DNA: TGTGCCAGCAGTTACGGGCAAATCAACACCGGGGAGCTGTTTTTT.

This chain joins TRBV19 and TRBJ1-3; no firm D call. With 4 bases removed from V and 3 bases from J, the gap between germline ends came to 10 bases. Per the germline V gene, CDR1 is LNHDA and CDR2 is SQIVND (reference sequence). The CDR3 is 14 residues long. CDR3 in amino acids: CASSTVSVGNTIYF. Here the CDR3 DNA reads TGTGCCAGTAGTACCGTCTCGGTTGGAAACACCATATATTTT.

This chain joins TRBV5-1 and TRBJ1-1, with TRBD1 identical over 8 bases. CDR3 size: 15 residues. V trimming: 0 bases; J trimming: 1 base; junction bases outside the gene matches: 2. Per germline, CDR1 SGHRS and CDR2 YFSETQ. This CDR3 is CASSLDGQGNTEAFF. The CDR3 DNA reads TGCGCCAGCAGCTTGGATGGACAGGGGAACACTGAAGCTTTCTTT.

Worth noting for this clone: This sample includes further DNA sequences coding for the same CDR3. V usage is TRBV5-1 and J usage is TRBJ2-1; D is possibly TRBD1 (6 bases). Trimming pared 2 bases from V and 7 bases from J, leaving 7 bases between. This CDR3 has 12 residues. Germline V gene sequence: CDR1 SGHRS, CDR2 YFSETQ. This CDR3 is CASSFTGNEQFF. CDR3 DNA sequence: TGCGCCAGCAGCTTTACAGGGAATGAGCAGTTCTTC.

The V and J genes are TRBV30 and TRBJ1-1, with 7 bases aligning to TRBD1. The junction had 10 bases not matched to a gene; V was cut back by 1 base and J by 11 bases. The CDR3 covers 13 residues. The V gene's germline CDR1 is GTSNPN and CDR2 SVGIG (reference sequence). CDR3 sequence: CAWSEGGPGYAFF. The CDR3 DNA reads TGTGCCTGGAGTGAAGGGGGCCCAGGGTATGCTTTCTTT. Drawing the rest from reference TRBV30 and TRBJ1-1, the complete variable domain is SQTIHQWPATLVQPVGSPLSLECTVEGTSNPNLYWYRQAAGRGLQLLFYSVGIGQISSEVPQNLSASRPQDRQFILSSKKLLLSDSGFYLCAWSEGGPGYAFFGQGTRLTVV.

The J gene is TRBJ1-1, the V gene TRBV3-1 (or the pseudogene TRBV3-2); the D is unclear. V lost 1 base, J lost 7 bases, and 7 bases lay in between. Germline V CDR1 and CDR2: LGHDT, YNNKEL (reference sequence). The CDR3 is 12 residues long. The CDR3 loop reads CASSQARGEAFF. CDR3 bases: TGTGCCAGCAGCCAAGCCCGGGGTGAAGCTTTCTTT.

The table lists this clone with a count of one. The gene calls are TRBV6-2 or TRBV6-3 and TRBJ2-3; 7 bases match TRBD2. V lost 4 bases and J lost 5; bases outside the gene matches: 12. This CDR3 region has 16 residues. In germline, CDR1 is MNHEY, CDR2 SVGEGT. The CDR3 here is CASSSYRLSSGDTQYF. DNA for the CDR3: TGTGCCAGCAGTTCCTACAGACTGTCTAGCGGAGATACGCAGTATTTT.

The chain joins TRBV6-2 or TRBV6-3 to TRBJ2-3; 10 positions agree with TRBD2. The CDR3 is 16 residues long. Germline V gene data show CDR1 as MNHEY and CDR2 as SVGEGT. J was trimmed by 4 bases and V by 4 bases; bases with no gene match: 8. The CDR3 region is CASSFGAGGPPDTQYF. CDR3 nucleotides: TGTGCCAGCAGTTTCGGAGCGGGAGGGCCCCCAGATACGCAGTATTTT.

The chain couples TRBV4-1 to TRBJ1-3; the D is unclear. Germline V gene data show CDR1 as MGHRA and CDR2 as YSYEKL. This CDR3 comprises 14 residues. The V end lost 4 bases, the J end lost 2 bases, and 9 bases lay between the germline ends. CDR3 region: CASSPRVAGNTIYF. The CDR3 nucleotides read TGCGCCAGCAGCCCGAGAGTAGCTGGAAACACCATATATTTT.

The chain joins TRBV3-1 (or the pseudogene TRBV3-2) to TRBJ2-3, with 7 positions matching TRBD2. Germline values: CDR1 LGHDT, CDR2 YNNKEL (reference sequence). The CDR3 totals 16 residues. Trimming at V came to 2 bases and at J to 4 bases, leaving 9 bases not matched to a gene. CDR3 in amino acids: CASSQLGGVAADTQYF. CDR3 nucleotides: TGTGCCAGCAGCCAACTTGGGGGGGTTGCGGCAGATACGCAGTATTTT.

The chain carries TRBV29-1 and TRBJ2-5; 7 nucleotides agree with TRBD2. Germline lookup yields CDR1 SQVTM and CDR2 ANQGSEA. The CDR3 has 14 residues. After removal of 1 base from V and 2 bases from J, the junction contained 4 bases not matched to a gene. CDR3 DNA sequence: TGCAGCGTTGAAGGCGGGAGTGATCAAGAGACCCAGTACTTC. As protein: CSVEGGSDQETQYF.

The chain links TRBV9 to TRBJ2-1; perhaps TRBD1 as D (6 bases). The CDR3 loop spans 15 amino acids. CDR1 is SGDLS and CDR2 is YYNGEE in the germline V gene. Trimming pared 0 bases from V and 8 bases from J, leaving 15 bases between. CDR3: CASSVGGHLVDEQFF. CDR3 bases: TGTGCCAGCAGCGTAGGGGGGCACCTCGTGGATGAGCAGTTCTTC.

The rearrangement links TRBV2 to TRBJ1-2, with TRBD1 matching 8 bases. The CDR3 totals 13 residues. The germline V gene has CDR1 SNHLY and CDR2 FYNNEI. After removal of 6 bases from V and 4 bases from J, the junction contained 4 bases not matched to a gene. The CDR3 DNA is TGTGCCAGCAGGGCCGGGACAGGCTATGGCTACACCTTC. It yields the protein CASRAGTGYGYTF.

The chain is built from TRBV5-1 and TRBJ2-3; D remains unclear. Germline V gives CDR1 SGHRS, CDR2 YFSETQ. The CDR3 sequence is 13 residues long. V lost 1 base and J 6 bases, leaving 9 bases between the germline ends. CDR3 residues: CASSLYAEDTQYF. The CDR3 region has the DNA TGCGCCAGCAGCTTGTATGCGGAGGATACGCAGTATTTT.

This clone has a handful of counts. The V gene is TRBV9, the J gene TRBJ1-5; D is perhaps TRBD1 (6 bases). V lost 3 bases and J lost 2, with 21 bases in between. Germline V gene data show CDR1 as SGDLS and CDR2 as YYNGEE. The CDR3 loop spans 18 amino acids. In nucleotides, the CDR3 is TGTGCCAGCAGCGAAGGGGGTGGTTGGTCAGACGGCAATCAGCCCCAGCATTTT. The encoded protein is CASSEGGGWSDGNQPQHF.

A single count supports this clone. This chain connects TRBV7-3 to TRBJ2-5; 7 positions agree with TRBD1. There are 16 residues in the CDR3. Looked up from germline, CDR1 is SGHTA and CDR2 is FQGTGA. The junction had 14 bases not matched to a gene; V was cut back by 5 bases and J by 5 bases. The DNA of the CDR3 is TGTGCCAGCAGCCTAAGCGGCAAGGGGGCACGGGAGACCCAGTACTTC. Its translation is CASSLSGKGARETQYF.

The V call is TRBV28, the J call TRBJ2-7, with D possibly TRBD1 on 5 matching bases. CDR1 and CDR2 (germline): MDHEN, SYDVKM. Trimming shortened V by 7 bases and J by 3 bases, and 10 bases separated the two germline ends. The CDR3 length is 12 residues. CDR3 in DNA: TGTGCCAGCACAACAGGTATCTACGAGCAGTACTTC. Amino acid sequence: CASTTGIYEQYF.

The chain joins TRBV3-1 (or the pseudogene TRBV3-2) to TRBJ1-4; D uncertain. There are 14 residues in the CDR3. Trimming removed 4 bases at V and 3 bases at J, with 9 bases between. In germline, CDR1 is LGHDT, CDR2 YNNKEL (reference sequence). CDR3 in DNA: TGTGCCAGCAGCCCCCGACAAGCTAATGAAAAACTGTTTTTT. This codes for CASSPRQANEKLFF.

The chain carries TRBV4-2 and TRBJ2-2; TRBD2 matches at 8 bases. The CDR3 totals 16 residues. After removal of 2 bases from V and 1 base from J, the junction contained 3 bases not matched to a gene. Looked up from germline, CDR1 is LGHNA and CDR2 is YNFKEQ. This chain's CDR3 is CASSQQTSGNTGELFF. CDR3 sequence (DNA): TGTGCCAGCAGCCAACAAACTAGCGGGAACACCGGGGAGCTGTTTTTT.

CDR3 DNA: TGTGCCAGCAGTGACAGGGCTAGCGGGAGTTACGAGCAGTACTTC. It codes for CASSDRASGSYEQYF. The chain links TRBV6-1 to TRBJ2-7, with 10 bases aligning to TRBD2. Per germline, CDR1 MNHNS and CDR2 SASEGT. The CDR3 loop spans 15 amino acids. The V segment lost 3 bases and the J segment 4 bases; nucleotides outside the gene matches: 6.

The rearrangement uses TRBV19 and TRBJ1-1; 10 bases are shared with TRBD1. V lost 5 bases, J lost 4 bases, and 7 bases stayed unmatched. Germline CDR1 LNHDA, CDR2 SQIVND (reference sequence). The CDR3 spans 15 residues. This CDR3 reads CASSERQGAVTEAFF. The DNA of the CDR3 is TGTGCCAGTAGTGAGAGACAGGGGGCTGTCACTGAAGCTTTCTTT.

In regard to this clone: The junction shows a germline mismatch at one end, possibly a read error. J is TRBJ1-6 and V is TRBV5-4, with 10 nucleotides matching TRBD1. The germline gives CDR1 SGHNT, CDR2 YYREEE (reference sequence). This CDR3 is 14 amino acids long. CDR3 in amino acids: CASSLGQGISPLHF. CDR3 DNA sequence: TGTGCCAGCAGTTTGGGACAGGGGATTTCACCCCTCCACTTT. The whole variable domain, filled in from reference TRBV5-4 and TRBJ1-6, reads ETGVTQSPTHLIKTRGQQVTLRCSSQSGHNTVSWYQQALGQGPQFIFQYYREEENGRGNFPPRFSGLQFPNYSSELNVNALELDDSALYLCASSLGQGISPLHFGNGTRLTVT.

This chain connects TRBV6-5 to TRBJ1-4; a weak D match, TRBD1 (5 bases). CDR3 size: 15 residues. The germline V and J ends were trimmed by 2 bases and 10 bases, with 17 bases remaining between them. The germline CDR1 and CDR2 sequences are MNHEY and SVGAGI. The CDR3: CASSYEGRRVGKLFF. The CDR3 region has the DNA TGTGCCAGCAGTTACGAAGGCCGCAGGGTGGGAAAACTGTTTTTT.

J is TRBJ1-6 and V is TRBV30, with 11 bases lining up with TRBD1. Germline assignment: CDR1 GTSNPN and CDR2 SVGIG (reference sequence). The CDR3 loop spans 16 amino acids. Losses at the gene ends were 3 bases for V and 9 bases for J; bases not matched to a gene: 10. CDR3 in DNA: TGTGCCTGGAGGGTGGACAGGGGGCCTCTCGGTTCACCCCTCCACTTT. Translation gives CAWRVDRGPLGSPLHF.

DNA of the CDR3: TGCGCCAGCAGCTTAGGGGAATCCGAGCAGTACTTC. This codes for CASSLGESEQYF. The chain carries TRBV4-1 and TRBJ2-7; perhaps TRBD1 as D (5 bases). CDR3 length: 12 residues. Germline V gene lookup returns CDR1 MGHRA and CDR2 YSYEKL. The V gene lost 5 bases and the J gene lost 6 bases, with 11 bases spanning the gap.

In this sample, this clone turned up once. The rearrangement uses TRBV19 and TRBJ1-5, with 9 bases that match TRBD1. J gave up 1 base and V 4 bases, and 17 bases lay outside the gene matches. The CDR3 totals 20 residues. Germline V CDR1 and CDR2: LNHDA, SQIVND (reference sequence). The CDR3 loop reads CASSRAFGTGIRGSNQPQHF. In nucleotides, the CDR3 is TGTGCCAGTAGTAGGGCTTTTGGGACAGGGATAAGAGGGAGCAATCAGCCCCAGCATTTT.

Comment on this clone: Other DNA sequences from this sample encode an identical CDR3 as well. This rearrangement joins TRBV20-1 to TRBJ2-1; D is unresolved. The CDR3 length is 11 residues. V was clipped by 3 bases and J by 10 bases, with 10 bases between them. Germline loops: CDR1 DFQATT, CDR2 SNEGSKA (reference sequence). The DNA of the CDR3 is TGCAGTGCTAGGGAGTCATCCGAGCAGTTCTTC. Residues: CSARESSEQFF.

The chain combines TRBV6-5 with TRBJ2-1; 7 bases are shared with TRBD2. Germline-derived CDR1 and CDR2 are MNHEY and SVGAGI. V gave up 2 bases and J gave up 6 bases; unmatched junction bases: 7. The CDR3 sequence is 15 residues long. This chain's CDR3 is CASSYSTSARNEQFF. The CDR3 coding sequence is TGTGCCAGCAGTTACAGTACTAGCGCACGCAATGAGCAGTTCTTC.

This clone was detected once. The V call is TRBV5-4, the J call TRBJ1-2; D uncertain. V was cut by 0 bases and J by 4 bases, with 13 bases left in between. Germline V gives CDR1 SGHNT, CDR2 YYREEE (reference sequence). This CDR3 comprises 15 residues. The CDR3 DNA reads as TGTGCCAGCAGCTTGGGGCACGGAGAGGGCTATGGCTACACCTTC. Protein product: CASSLGHGEGYGYTF.